The rows below give T cell receptor beta chains drawn from one sample of a study of PD-L1 blockade in urothelial cancer. Method: immunoSEQ multiplex PCR; TCRdb's copy keeps in-frame clones and lacks some. The sample has approximately 65,000 clones; roughly 89% are singletons. Material: PBMCs, obtained around atezolizumab (anti-PD-L1) treatment. Source of these receptors: a man aged 60 to 69 with urothelial cancer. Both conserved end residues are part of each CDR3. D genes are given only for firm matches. Clone size, where shown, is once, few, many, or a class for clones that have expanded.

cdr3_nt cdr3_aa d_call clone_size j_call v_call
TGTGCCAGCAGCTTATTTGGCTTGGTAGATAGGGGGCTGTTTTTT CASSLFGLVDRGLFF - - TRBJ2-2 TRBV7-8
TGTGCCAGCAGCCTTGGACAGGGTTTTAGGGCTGAAGCTTTCTTT CASSLGQGFRAEAFF TRBD1 - TRBJ1-1 TRBV27
TGTGCCAGCAGCGCTACAGGATCCGGGAGTGAAAAACTGTTTTTT CASSATGSGSEKLFF - - TRBJ1-4 TRBV5-6
TGCGCCAGCAGCCAAGGCTTCAGGAACACTGAAGCTTTCTTT CASSQGFRNTEAFF - - TRBJ1-1 TRBV4-1
TGTGCCAGCAGCACCCAAAGAGACTACGAGCAGTACTTC CASSTQRDYEQYF - - TRBJ2-7 TRBV7-2
TGTGCCAGCAGCTTGGGCCAGGTTGGACAGCCCCAGCATTTT CASSLGQVGQPQHF - - TRBJ1-5 TRBV5-6
TGCAGTCCGACCGGGCAAGAGACCCAGTACTTC CSPTGQETQYF - - TRBJ2-5 TRBV20-1
TGCGCCAGCAGCTTGGGTCAGAGCAATCAGCCCCAGCATTTT CASSLGQSNQPQHF - - TRBJ1-5 TRBV5-1
TGTGCCAGCAGCTACATACAGGGGCCTCCTTATAATTCACCCCTCCACTTT CASSYIQGPPYNSPLHF TRBD1 once TRBJ1-6 TRBV27
TGCGCCAGCAGCTGGACAGGGGCGGATGGCTACACCTTC CASSWTGADGYTF TRBD1 - TRBJ1-2 TRBV5-1
TGTGCCAGCAGCCAGGGGGACATCTACGAGCAGTACTTC CASSQGDIYEQYF TRBD1 - TRBJ2-7 TRBV11-3
TGCGCCAGCAGCGTGGGGGACAGGGTGGAGCCCCAGCATTTT CASSVGDRVEPQHF TRBD1 - TRBJ1-5 TRBV5-1
TGCGCCAGCAGCCAAGATAGGTTACCCGGGACAGGTACCTACGAGCAGTACTTC CASSQDRLPGTGTYEQYF TRBD1 - TRBJ2-7 TRBV4-3
TGTGCCAGCAGTGAAACTATATACGAGCAGTACTTC CASSETIYEQYF - - TRBJ2-7 TRBV2
TGCGCCAGCAGTGAGTCGGGTAGCGGGGGCACAGATACGCAGTATTTT CASSESGSGGTDTQYF TRBD2 - TRBJ2-3 TRBV10-1
TGTGCCAGCAACCGAGGGGGGGTAGGGGAGACCCAGTACTTC CASNRGGVGETQYF - - TRBJ2-5 TRBV5-4
TGTGCCAGTAGTGGAAGGGGGGGCCATGAGCAGTTCTTC CASSGRGGHEQFF - - TRBJ2-1 TRBV19
TGCGCCAGCAGCCAAGATCGGACTAGCGGGTCCTCTAGCACAGATACGCAGTATTTT CASSQDRTSGSSSTDTQYF TRBD2 - TRBJ2-3 TRBV4-3
TGTGCCATCAAAGGGGCAACTAATGAAAAACTGTTTTTT CAIKGATNEKLFF - - TRBJ1-4 TRBV10-3
TGCGCCAGCAGCTTGGGGACAGGGGTATATGGAAACACCATATATTTT CASSLGTGVYGNTIYF TRBD1 - TRBJ1-3 TRBV5-1
TGTGCCAGCAGTTACTCCAGGGGCCTAAATAATGAAAAACTGTTTTTT CASSYSRGLNNEKLFF - - TRBJ1-4 TRBV6-6
TGCGCCAGCAGAGCTAGAGATACGCAGTATTTT CASRARDTQYF - - TRBJ2-3 TRBV10-2
TGTGCCAGCAGCGCACGGGACCAGGGGAACAATGAGCAGTTCTTC CASSARDQGNNEQFF - - TRBJ2-1 TRBV9
TGTGCCAGCTCACCACCCGCAGGGTCCCACGAGCAGTACTTC CASSPPAGSHEQYF - - TRBJ2-7 TRBV18
TGTGCCGGAAATACAGGGGGCGCAGGGGGCACCGGGGAGCTGTTTTTT CAGNTGGAGGTGELFF TRBD1 - TRBJ2-2 TRBV6-6
TGCGCCAGCAGCCAGCGGGGGAACACCGGGGAGCTGTTTTTT CASSQRGNTGELFF TRBD2 few TRBJ2-2 TRBV5-1
TGTGCCAGCAGACGGAGTGCGGAGCAGTTCTTC CASRRSAEQFF - - TRBJ2-1 TRBV6-1
TGTGCCAGCAGCTTAGACGTTCAGGGGAACACTGAAGCTTTCTTT CASSLDVQGNTEAFF - - TRBJ1-1 TRBV7-2